Following are 20 T cell receptor beta chains from one sample sequenced in a study of T cell responses to AZD1222 COVID-19 vaccine. Measured with immunoSEQ multiplex PCR; TCRdb has only the in-frame clones, and not every one. The table includes some 160,000 clones, approximately 91% detected once. The sequences come from peripheral blood, collected 28 days after the second AZD1222 dose. All receptors come from an adult who received the AZD1222 COVID-19 vaccine.

This chain links TRBV2 with TRBJ1-1; D call uncertain. V lost 1 base to trimming and J lost 2 bases, with 14 bases between them. CDR1 is SNHLY and CDR2 is FYNNEI in the germline V gene. The CDR3 is 16 residues long. This chain's CDR3 is CASSEEGSIPNTEAFF. The CDR3 region has the DNA TGTGCCAGCAGTGAAGAGGGTTCTATCCCAAACACTGAAGCTTTCTTT. The whole variable domain, filled in from reference TRBV2 and TRBJ1-1, reads EPEVTQTPSHQVTQMGQEVILRCVPISNHLYFYWYRQILGQKVEFLVSFYNNEISEKSEIFDDQFSVERPDGSNFTLKIRSTKLEDSAMYFCASSEEGSIPNTEAFFGQGTRLTVV.

The J gene is TRBJ2-7, the V gene TRBV2, with 11 bases lining up with TRBD1. Germline V gives CDR1 SNHLY, CDR2 FYNNEI. CDR3 size: 13 residues. V gave up 7 bases and J gave up 5 bases; unmatched junction bases: 4. CDR3 loop: CASKRTGGHEQYF. The CDR3 nucleotides read TGTGCCAGCAAGAGGACAGGGGGCCACGAGCAGTACTTC. The full variable domain, in which reference TRBV2 and TRBJ2-7 provide the parts outside the CDR3, is EPEVTQTPSHQVTQMGQEVILRCVPISNHLYFYWYRQILGQKVEFLVSFYNNEISEKSEIFDDQFSVERPDGSNFTLKIRSTKLEDSAMYFCASKRTGGHEQYFGPGTRLTVT.

The J gene is TRBJ2-5, the V gene TRBV7-9; 7 positions agree with TRBD2. The germline CDR1 and CDR2 sequences are SEHNR and FQNEAQ (reference sequence). Trimming removed 7 bases from V and 2 bases from J; junction bases left unmatched: 7. This CDR3 comprises 14 residues. The CDR3 coding sequence is TGTGCCAGCACCTTCGGAGCGGGACAAGAGACCCAGTACTTC. It codes for CASTFGAGQETQYF.

The chain carries TRBV7-6 and TRBJ2-7; D uncertain. V was pared by 5 bases and J by 3 bases, with 17 bases between. Germline CDR1 reads SGHVS; CDR2 reads FNYEAQ. CDR3 size: 15 residues. The CDR3 spells CASSPVSPGSYEQYF. The CDR3 DNA is TGTGCCAGCAGCCCGGTCAGCCCCGGCAGCTACGAGCAGTACTTC.

The CDR3 region has the DNA TGTGCCAGCAGCGCTGGGACGGCATCTCCGGCCGGGGAGCTGTTTTTT. Protein: CASSAGTASPAGELFF. The V and J genes are TRBV9 and TRBJ2-2; perhaps D is TRBD1 or TRBD2 (5 bases each). The CDR3 is 16 amino acids. Germline CDR1 SGDLS, CDR2 YYNGEE. Trimming took 3 bases from V and 6 from J, leaving 18 bases between them.

This chain's CDR3 is CASSRGADGGNTIYF. CDR3 DNA sequence: TGTGCCAGCAGTAGGGGCGCGGACGGCGGAAACACCATATATTTT. This sequence joins TRBV6-5 and TRBJ1-3; D may be TRBD1 (5 bases). This CDR3 comprises 15 residues. The V gene's germline CDR1 is MNHEY and CDR2 SVGAGI. V lost 5 bases, J lost 4 bases, and 15 bases lay in between.

CDR3 amino acids: CANQGMGNSPLHF. Here the CDR3 DNA reads TGTGCCAACCAGGGGATGGGGAATTCACCCCTCCACTTT. V is TRBV27 and J is TRBJ1-6; D is possibly TRBD1 (6 bases). V was shortened by 10 bases and J by 7 bases, with 14 bases between the two germline ends. The CDR3 spans 13 residues. Germline V gene sequence: CDR1 MNHEY, CDR2 SMNVEV (reference sequence).

The count of this clone is one. The genes are TRBV25-1 and TRBJ1-3; D gene ambiguous. Trimming shortened V by 4 bases and J by 2 bases, and 9 bases separated the two germline ends. Germline V gene sequence: CDR1 MGHDK, CDR2 SYGVNS. CDR3 length: 14 amino acids. The CDR3 region has the DNA TGTGCCAGCAGTGGGGGTGGGGCTGGAAACACCATATATTTT. This codes for CASSGGGAGNTIYF.

This clone occurred a few times. The chain joins TRBV6-4 to TRBJ1-1; D not certain. CDR1 and CDR2 from the germline V gene are MRHNA and SNTAGT. The CDR3 consists of 13 residues. V lost 6 bases, J lost 0 bases, and 8 bases lay in between. The CDR3 here is CASSSMVNTEAFF. In nucleotides, the CDR3 is TGTGCCAGCAGCTCGATGGTGAACACTGAAGCTTTCTTT.

CDR3 nucleotide sequence: TGTGCCAGCAGCTTCCCCGGGGGGGACGGACCCAGCTCCTACAATGAGCAGTTCTTC. Translation gives CASSFPGGDGPSSYNEQFF. The J gene is TRBJ2-1, the V gene TRBV7-3, with 8 bases matching TRBD2. CDR3 length equals 19 residues. CDR1 is SGHTA and CDR2 is FQGTGA in the germline V gene. J gave up 0 bases and V 3 bases, and 13 bases lay outside the gene matches.

In its sample, this clone was seen once. This chain uses TRBV4-1 with TRBJ2-5; D remains unclear. Between the trimmed V and J ends, which lost 0 bases and 7 bases, there was a span of 9 bases. The CDR3 totals 13 residues. Germline CDR1 and CDR2: MGHRA and YSYEKL. The CDR3 DNA reads TGCGCCAGCAGCCAAGAAGGAGTTGGGACCCAGTACTTC. Translation: CASSQEGVGTQYF.

The chain employs TRBV7-9 and TRBJ1-2; the D gene is possibly TRBD1 (5 bases). Germline CDR1 is SEHNR and CDR2 is FQNEAQ (reference sequence). V was shortened by 1 base and J by 4 bases, with 13 bases between the two germline ends. The CDR3 spans 15 residues. The DNA of the CDR3 is TGTGCCAGCAGCTTAGGGCGGCAGGGCTCCTATGGCTACACCTTC. Its protein is CASSLGRQGSYGYTF.

The chain links TRBV7-3 to TRBJ2-7; D unresolved. Germline V gene lookup returns CDR1 SGHTA and CDR2 FQGTGA. V lost 11 bases to trimming and J lost 11 bases, with 16 bases between them. The CDR3 is made up of 10 amino acids. DNA for the CDR3: TGTGCCGGCCATTCGCACTTGAAGTACTTC. This translates into CAGHSHLKYF.

The rearrangement joins TRBV7-3 to TRBJ1-1, with a tentative D call TRBD1 (5 bases). V was pared by 2 bases and J by 7 bases, with 11 bases between. Germline assignment: CDR1 SGHTA and CDR2 FQGTGA. CDR3 length equals 13 residues. Here the CDR3 reads CASSLGRGSEAFF. The CDR3 coding sequence is TGTGCCAGCAGCTTAGGGAGGGGAAGTGAAGCTTTCTTT.

This rearrangement joins TRBV30 to TRBJ1-5; D is unclear. CDR3 length equals 13 residues. Trimming shortened V by 4 bases and J by 2 bases, and 9 bases separated the two germline ends. Germline CDR1 is GTSNPN and CDR2 is SVGIG (reference sequence). CDR3 residues: CAWNTWGNQPQHF. Here the CDR3 DNA reads TGTGCCTGGAATACCTGGGGCAATCAGCCCCAGCATTTT.

The chain recombines TRBV11-2 with TRBJ1-1, with D maybe TRBD1 (5 bases). Germline V CDR1 and CDR2: SGHAT, FQNNGV. This CDR3 has 15 amino acids. Trimming left V 1 base short and J 1 base short, with 10 bases between. CDR3 protein: CASSLAAGRNTEAFF. The CDR3 DNA follows: TGTGCCAGCAGCTTAGCGGCAGGGCGGAACACTGAAGCTTTCTTT. Drawing the rest from reference TRBV11-2 and TRBJ1-1, the complete variable domain is EAGVAQSPRYKIIEKRQSVAFWCNPISGHATLYWYQQILGQGPKLLIQFQNNGVVDDSQLPKDRFSAERLKGVDSTLKIQPAKLEDSAVYLCASSLAAGRNTEAFFGQGTRLTVV.

J is TRBJ2-3 and V is TRBV9; the match to TRBD2 covers 7 bases. The trim removed 3 bases at V and 6 bases at J, leaving 13 bases unmatched. Looked up from germline, CDR1 is SGDLS and CDR2 is YYNGEE. The CDR3 runs to 16 residues. The CDR3 DNA reads TGTGCCAGCAGCGCCCATACTGGGACTACCGCCGATACGCAGTATTTT. It is translated as CASSAHTGTTADTQYF. Using reference TRBV9 and TRBJ2-3 for the parts outside the CDR3, the full variable domain is DSGVTQTPKHLITATGQRVTLRCSPRSGDLSVYWYQQSLDQGLQFLIQYYNGEERAKGNILERFSAQQFPDLHSELNLSSLELGDSALYFCASSAHTGTTADTQYFGPGTRLTVL.

The chain links TRBV19 to TRBJ1-4; the D gene is possibly TRBD1 (5 bases). Between the trimmed V and J ends, which lost 3 bases and 0 bases, there was a span of 14 bases. The germline CDR1 and CDR2 sequences are LNHDA and SQIVND (reference sequence). There are 17 residues in the CDR3. In DNA, the CDR3 is TGTGCCAGTAGTATGGTCTCCAGGGCCTCAACTAATGAAAAACTGTTTTTT. This translates into CASSMVSRASTNEKLFF.

The chain combines TRBV2 with TRBJ1-1; the D gene is possibly TRBD1 (6 bases). Germline CDR1 is SNHLY and CDR2 is FYNNEI. V was shortened by 7 bases and J by 1 base, with 10 bases between the two germline ends. The CDR3 totals 13 residues. The CDR3 protein is CASKGQRNTEAFF. The CDR3 DNA reads as TGTGCCAGCAAAGGACAGCGGAACACTGAAGCTTTCTTT.

The V and J genes are TRBV5-4 and TRBJ1-2; 7 nucleotides agree with TRBD1. The CDR3 is made up of 15 amino acids. The V segment lost 4 bases and the J segment 2 bases; nucleotides outside the gene matches: 8. Germline CDR1 reads SGHNT; CDR2 reads YYREEE (reference sequence). The CDR3 reads CASSPDPGQNYGYTF. The CDR3 bases are TGTGCCAGCAGCCCCGACCCGGGACAGAACTATGGCTACACCTTC.